A selection of T cell receptor beta chains follows, all from one sample in a study of OX40 agonist ivuxolimab in advanced cancers. Repertoires were generated with immunoSEQ multiplex PCR, while TCRdb's copy carries only in-frame clones and drops some. This sample has approximately 64,000 clones, with about 88% found just once. Source: CD4+ or CD8+ T cells sorted from blood, taken in a trial of the OX40 agonist ivuxolimab. All receptors derive from an adult with an advanced solid tumor such as melanoma, head and neck, liver or kidney cancer. CDR3s include the opening cysteine and the closing phenylalanine or tryptophan. A D gene is named only where the DNA matches it firmly. The size field is filled for only some rows; it gives once, few, many or a size class.

J gene | V gene | D gene | clone size | CDR3 protein | CDR3 DNA
TRBJ1-4 | TRBV5-1 | TRBD1 | - | CASKDVGGSEKLFF | TGCGCCAGCAAGGATGTAGGGGGCAGTGAAAAACTGTTTTTT
TRBJ2-3 | TRBV19 | - | - | CASSIGSQTRTDTQYF | TGTGCCAGTAGTATCGGCAGCCAAACTCGCACAGATACGCAGTATTTT
TRBJ2-2 | TRBV19 | TRBD1 | - | CASSPGQTGELFF | TGTGCCAGTAGCCCGGGACAGACCGGGGAGCTGTTTTTT
TRBJ2-7 | TRBV30 | - | - | CAWDYTGTVRGF | TGTGCCTGGGATTATACAGGGACGGTAAGAGGCTTC
TRBJ2-1 | TRBV28 | - | - | CASILRDEQFF | TGTGCCAGCATCCTTAGGGATGAGCAGTTCTTC
TRBJ1-3 | TRBV19 | - | - | CASSQGPWSGNTIYF | TGTGCCAGTAGCCAGGGGCCGTGGTCTGGAAACACCATATATTTT
TRBJ2-2 | TRBV6-1 | TRBD1 | - | CASSGQGVTGELFF | TGTGCCAGCAGCGGCCAGGGGGTCACCGGGGAGCTGTTTTTT
TRBJ2-7 | TRBV5-1 | - | - | CASSTRSGRQSYEQYF | TGCGCCAGCAGCACTCGATCGGGACGTCAGAGCTACGAGCAGTACTTC
TRBJ2-1 | TRBV5-1 | TRBD1 | - | CASSLRDRESNEQFF | TGCGCCAGCAGCTTGCGGGACAGGGAGTCCAATGAGCAGTTCTTC
TRBJ2-6 | TRBV9 | - | once | CASSKGPVRLSSGANVLTF | TGTGCCAGCAGCAAAGGACCGGTCAGACTAAGCTCTGGGGCCAACGTCCTGACTTTC
TRBJ2-3 | TRBV5-8 | - | - | CASSRGEYTDTQYF | TGTGCCTCGTCAAGGGGGGAGTACACAGATACGCAGTATTTT
TRBJ1-1 | TRBV11-2 | - | - | CASSLTAEAFF | TGTGCCAGCAGCTTGACAGCCGAAGCTTTCTTT
TRBJ2-7 | TRBV9 | - | - | CASSPSGTRSTEQYF | TGTGCCAGCTCCCCATCCGGGACAAGGAGTACGGAGCAGTACTTC
TRBJ1-6 | TRBV20-1 | TRBD1 | - | CSAGDRGPLHF | TGCAGTGCCGGTGACAGGGGACCCCTCCACTTT
TRBJ2-7 | TRBV30 | TRBD2 | - | CAWSVGLAGGREQYF | TGTGCCTGGAGTGTAGGGCTAGCGGGAGGGCGGGAGCAGTACTTC
TRBJ1-4 | TRBV5-1 | - | once | CASSLGGAESGEKLFF | TGCGCCAGCAGCTTAGGCGGAGCCGAAAGCGGTGAAAAACTGTTTTTT
TRBJ2-7 | TRBV7-5 | - | - | CASSPVTYEQYF | TGTGCCAGCAGCCCAGTCACCTACGAGCAGTACTTC
TRBJ1-5 | TRBV19 | - | once | CASSSTGFYSNQPQHF | TGTGCCAGTTCCTCAACAGGGTTTTATAGCAATCAGCCCCAGCATTTT
TRBJ1-2 | TRBV6-6 | - | - | CASSYLGPSYGYTF | TGTGCCAGCAGTTACTTGGGACCATCCTATGGCTACACCTTC